Below, 8 T cell receptor beta chains from the same sample are listed, as sequenced in a study of blood T cells in healthy people across ages. A second PCR, run for about 6 to 11 cycles, used a sample-barcoded 5' primer plus a J-beta primer mix. MiXCR was run by TCRdb on the 5' RACE reads, yielding one entry per CDR3 protein. Found here are 850,000 to 1,100,000 distinct CDR3 sequences, about two fifths of them singletons; the top ten hold around 13%. The specimen sequenced was blood. The origin of the receptors is a man younger than 30 in good health.

V gene TRBV5-1 combines with J gene TRBJ2-1, with 12 bases matching TRBD1. Trimming at V came to 7 bases and at J to 8 bases, leaving 10 bases not matched to a gene. The CDR3 extends over 15 amino acids. The V gene's germline CDR1 is SGHRS and CDR2 YFSETQ. The CDR3 is CASHLGTGGKYEQFF. The DNA of the CDR3 is TGCGCCAGCCATTTAGGGACAGGGGGCAAGTATGAGCAGTTCTTC.

The table lists this clonotype with a few counts. V usage is TRBV6-2 or TRBV6-3 and J usage is TRBJ2-5; 10 positions match TRBD2. CDR1 is MNHEY and CDR2 is SVGEGT in the germline V gene. V gave up 5 bases and J gave up 3 bases; unmatched junction bases: 6. CDR3 length: 15 amino acids. The CDR3 DNA reads TGTGCCAGCAGTCGTTTCCTAGCGGGGGAAGAGACCCAGTACTTC. Translation gives CASSRFLAGEETQYF.

This clonotype was seen many times. The genes are TRBV7-2 and TRBJ1-2, with D unclear. Trimming left V 1 base short and J 0 bases short, with 9 bases between. Germline V gene lookup returns CDR1 SGHTA and CDR2 FQGNSA. The CDR3 runs 15 residues. Here the CDR3 DNA reads TGTGCCAGCAGCTTAGGGGCAGCAGCTAACTATGGCTACACCTTC. Translation gives CASSLGAAANYGYTF.

The V and J genes are TRBV2 and TRBJ1-2, with a possible D match to TRBD1 (5 bases). The CDR3 has 17 amino acids. V lost 6 bases to trimming and J lost 7 bases, with 27 bases between them. CDR1 and CDR2 (germline): SNHLY, FYNNEI. CDR3 residues: CASRGQGSAAVLFGYTF. CDR3 nucleotide sequence: TGTGCCAGCAGGGGCCAGGGTTCTGCGGCAGTCCTCTTTGGCTACACCTTC.

The chain recombines TRBV7-3 with TRBJ1-4; tentative D call: TRBD1 (6 bases). Trimming shortened V by 4 bases and J by 15 bases, and 15 bases separated the two germline ends. Germline V gene data show CDR1 as SGHTA and CDR2 as FQGTGA. The CDR3 spans 12 residues. CDR3 protein: CASSSLQQGMFF. In DNA form, the CDR3 reads TGTGCCAGCAGCTCCTTGCAACAGGGAATGTTTTTT.

The J gene is TRBJ2-5, the V gene TRBV14; D possibly corresponds to TRBD1 (5 bases). This CDR3 spans 16 amino acids. The germline CDR1 and CDR2 sequences are SGHDN and FVKESK. V shed 1 base and J shed 2 bases, with 14 bases lying between them. CDR3: CASSQGARVIQETQYF. The CDR3 DNA reads TGTGCCAGCAGCCAAGGGGCCAGGGTTATACAAGAGACCCAGTACTTC.

This chain uses TRBV4-1 with TRBJ2-7, with D possibly being TRBD1 or TRBD2 (5 bases each). This CDR3 contains 16 residues. Germline CDR1 MGHRA, CDR2 YSYEKL. Trimming took 0 bases from V and 4 from J, leaving 16 bases between them. CDR3 nucleotide sequence: TGCGCCAGCAGCCAAGAGGGGGTCGCAGGTAGATACGAGCAGTACTTC. This translates into CASSQEGVAGRYEQYF.

The rearrangement uses TRBV20-1 and TRBJ1-1; tentative D call: TRBD1 (6 bases). The CDR3 covers 15 residues. Trimming shortened V by 1 base and J by 4 bases, and 16 bases separated the two germline ends. In germline, CDR1 is DFQATT, CDR2 SNEGSKA (reference sequence). In nucleotides, the CDR3 is TGCAGTGCTAGAGCAACAGGGTGTTGTTTCACTGAAGCTTTCTTT. This gives the protein CSARATGCCFTEAFF.